Listed below are T cell receptor beta chains from one sample, sequenced in a study of cytomegalovirus exposure and HLA in healthy donors. This table comes from immunoSEQ multiplex PCR, and its TCRdb copy is limited to in-frame clones, with some not included. The sample shows 100,000 to 140,000 clones, around three quarters of them seen only once. The sequenced sample consisted of PBMCs. The receptor set was obtained from a male donor in good health and CMV-seronegative. Each CDR3 is given with its conserved first and last residue.

CAIGYSQEVYEQYF	TRBV10-3	TRBJ2-7
CASTLPVPRGHYSYNEQFF	TRBV28	TRBJ2-1
CASSMTRGQGLNYGYTF	TRBV19	TRBJ1-2
CASSSTSGRASEQYF	TRBV19	TRBJ2-7
CASSPAPNHKNIQYF	TRBV6-1	TRBJ2-4
CASSASVSYEQYF	TRBV5-1	.
CASSTTSGRYNEQFF	TRBV19	TRBJ2-1
CATSRVRESTDTQYF	TRBV15	TRBJ2-3
CASSFLFGANVLTF	TRBV28	TRBJ2-6
CASSRDRVLWGYTF	TRBV5-6	TRBJ1-2